The T cell receptor beta chain described here comes from a study of shared T cell receptors in the human thymus. Assay used: immunoSEQ multiplex PCR; TCRdb lists only in-frame clones, some missing. The sample includes roughly 660,000 clones, 85% to 90% of them seen just once. J lost 7 bases, V lost 2 bases, and 21 bases had no gene match. This CDR3 is built from 19 residues. Per germline, CDR1 WSHSY and CDR2 SAAADI. These records were also assigned to another study, of human thymus T cells. That paper adds: Thymic material originated from resections removed in the course of corrective heart surgery. Apparent bias marked the V and J gene usage of thymic and blood repertoires. The related literature has documented a marked overlap of thymic repertoires among unrelated individuals.

The material sequenced was thymocytes. The rearrangement joins TRBV10-2 to TRBJ2-7; 9 bases align to TRBD2. The receptor's source is a boy younger than two with a congenital heart defect. The CDR3: CASSELGVGGGRAWREQYF. The CDR3 DNA sequence: TGCGCCAGCAGTGAGCTTGGGGTTGGTGGCGGGAGGGCCTGGCGAGAGCAGTACTTC.